Detailed here is one T cell receptor beta chain. The antigen is undetermined. Other DNA sequences in the sample encode the same CDR3. Trimming removed 2 bases from V and 1 base from J, with 6 bases in between. CDR1 and CDR2 (germline): SGHDT, YYEEEE. The CDR3 runs 13 residues. The protocol was immunoSEQ multiplex PCR, while the TCRdb copy is restricted to in-frame clones and leaves out a portion. The sample yields 15,000 to 20,000 clones, approximately 85% seen once. This sample was taken from a study of OX40 agonist ivuxolimab in advanced cancers. At the level of the study: Patients were dosed intravenously with ivuxolimab at 0.01 to 10 mg/kg every 2 weeks. Overall study findings and caveats: Near-lowest levels of clonal expansion characterized partial responders at 0.1-3.0 mg/kg. The CD4+ and CD8+ T cells in the blood had expanded clonally by week 6 at 0.1 to 3.0 mg/kg. Researchers did not determine the expanded peripheral T cells' antigen specificity.

The source material was CD4+ or CD8+ T cells sorted from blood, sampled in a trial of the OX40 agonist ivuxolimab. This sequence joins TRBV5-6 and TRBJ1-1; no definite D call. The origin of this receptor is an adult with an advanced solid tumor such as melanoma, head and neck, liver or kidney cancer. The CDR3 DNA reads TGTGCCAGCAGCTTTGGAACGAACACTGAAGCTTTCTTT. Translation gives CASSFGTNTEAFF.